What follows is one T cell receptor (beta chain) and its context. Its antigen is unidentified. TCRdb's copy holds only in-frame clones and misses some; the assay was immunoSEQ multiplex PCR. The sample carries fewer than 140,000 clones, about 90% recorded once. The CDR3 has 13 residues. With 5 bases removed from V and 2 bases from J, the gap between germline ends came to 8 bases. This entry belongs to a study of T cell responses to AZD1222 COVID-19 vaccine. Points from the study as a whole: Spike-specific TCR breadth and depth grew following two AZD1222 doses. The donor group comprised mostly white British people and more females; the analysis possibly underestimated clonal diversity. It was only a handful of AZD1222 recipients who were seropositive at baseline.

Second-dose intervals near 4 or 12 weeks were combined. Sequencing was performed on peripheral blood, taken 28 days after the second AZD1222 dose. The receptor's source is an adult who received the AZD1222 COVID-19 vaccine. V usage is TRBV12-3 or TRBV12-4 and J usage is TRBJ2-3; D is undetermined. This CDR3 is CASSRTYTDTQYF. The DNA of the CDR3 is TGTGCCAGCAGTCGGACCTACACAGATACGCAGTATTTT.